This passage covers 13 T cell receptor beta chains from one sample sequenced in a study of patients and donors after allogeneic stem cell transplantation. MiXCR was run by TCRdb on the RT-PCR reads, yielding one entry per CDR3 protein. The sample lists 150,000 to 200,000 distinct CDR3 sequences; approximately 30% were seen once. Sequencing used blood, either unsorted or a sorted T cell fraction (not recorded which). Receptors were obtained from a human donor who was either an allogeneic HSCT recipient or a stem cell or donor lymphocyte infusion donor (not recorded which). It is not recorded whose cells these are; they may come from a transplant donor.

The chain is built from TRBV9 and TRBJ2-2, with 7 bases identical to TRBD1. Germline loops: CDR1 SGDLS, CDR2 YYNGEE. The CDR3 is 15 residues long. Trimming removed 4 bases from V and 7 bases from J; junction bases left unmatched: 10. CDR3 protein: CASSPRGRKVGELFF. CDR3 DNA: TGTGCCAGCAGCCCAAGGGGGCGTAAGGTCGGGGAGCTGTTTTTT. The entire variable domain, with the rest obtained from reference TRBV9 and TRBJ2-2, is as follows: DSGVTQTPKHLITATGQRVTLRCSPRSGDLSVYWYQQSLDQGLQFLIQYYNGEERAKGNILERFSAQQFPDLHSELNLSSLELGDSALYFCASSPRGRKVGELFFGEGSRLTVL.

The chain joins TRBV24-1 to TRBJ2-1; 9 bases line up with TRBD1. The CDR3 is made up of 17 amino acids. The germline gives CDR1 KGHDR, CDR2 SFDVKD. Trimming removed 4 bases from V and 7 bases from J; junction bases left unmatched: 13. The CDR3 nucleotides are TGTGCCACCAGTGACATTTATCCGGGACAGGGAACGAATGAGCAGTTCTTC. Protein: CATSDIYPGQGTNEQFF.

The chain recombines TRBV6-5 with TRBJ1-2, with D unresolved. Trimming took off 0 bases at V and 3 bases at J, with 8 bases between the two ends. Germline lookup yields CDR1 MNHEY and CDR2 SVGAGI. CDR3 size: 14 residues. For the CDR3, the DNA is TGTGCCAGCAGTTACTCTCCCAGCTACTATGGCTACACCTTC. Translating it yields CASSYSPSYYGYTF.

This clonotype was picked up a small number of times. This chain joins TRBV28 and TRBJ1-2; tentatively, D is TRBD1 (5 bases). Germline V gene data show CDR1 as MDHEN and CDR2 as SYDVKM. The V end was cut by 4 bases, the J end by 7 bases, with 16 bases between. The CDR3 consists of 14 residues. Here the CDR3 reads CASSSPGTYSGYTF. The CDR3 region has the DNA TGTGCCAGCAGTTCTCCGGGGACTTATAGTGGCTACACCTTC.

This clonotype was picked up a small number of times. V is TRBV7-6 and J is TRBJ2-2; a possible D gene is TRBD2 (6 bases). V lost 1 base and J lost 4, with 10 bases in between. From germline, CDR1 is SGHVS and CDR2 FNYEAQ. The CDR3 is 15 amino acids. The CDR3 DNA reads TGTGCCAGCAGCTTAGGCGGGACTTTCACCGGGGAGCTGTTTTTT. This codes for CASSLGGTFTGELFF.

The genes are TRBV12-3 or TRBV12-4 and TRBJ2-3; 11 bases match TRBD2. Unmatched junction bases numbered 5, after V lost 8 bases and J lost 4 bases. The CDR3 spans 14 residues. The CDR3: CASLTSGRADTQYF. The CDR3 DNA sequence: TGTGCCAGCCTTACTAGCGGGAGAGCAGATACGCAGTATTTT.

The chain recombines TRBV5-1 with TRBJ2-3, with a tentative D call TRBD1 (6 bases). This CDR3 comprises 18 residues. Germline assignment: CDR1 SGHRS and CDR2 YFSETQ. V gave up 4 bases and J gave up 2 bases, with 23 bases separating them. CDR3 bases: TGCGCCAGCAGCGGATTACAGGGCTGGGTGTCCACCACAGATACGCAGTATTTT. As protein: CASSGLQGWVSTTDTQYF.

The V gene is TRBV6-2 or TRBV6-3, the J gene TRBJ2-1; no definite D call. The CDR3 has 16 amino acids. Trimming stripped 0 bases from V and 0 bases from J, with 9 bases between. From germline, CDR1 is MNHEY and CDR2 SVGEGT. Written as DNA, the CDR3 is TGTGCCAGCAGTTACTCTGGTCAGAGCTCCTACAATGAGCAGTTCTTC. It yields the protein CASSYSGQSSYNEQFF.

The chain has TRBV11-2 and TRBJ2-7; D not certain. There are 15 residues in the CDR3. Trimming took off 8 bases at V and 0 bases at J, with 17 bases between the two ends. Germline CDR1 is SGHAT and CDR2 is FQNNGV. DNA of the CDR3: TGTGCCAGCCAAATGGGCACCTCGAACTCCTACGAGCAGTACTTC. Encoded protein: CASQMGTSNSYEQYF. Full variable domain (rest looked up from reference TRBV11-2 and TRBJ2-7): EAGVAQSPRYKIIEKRQSVAFWCNPISGHATLYWYQQILGQGPKLLIQFQNNGVVDDSQLPKDRFSAERLKGVDSTLKIQPAKLEDSAVYLCASQMGTSNSYEQYFGPGTRLTVT.

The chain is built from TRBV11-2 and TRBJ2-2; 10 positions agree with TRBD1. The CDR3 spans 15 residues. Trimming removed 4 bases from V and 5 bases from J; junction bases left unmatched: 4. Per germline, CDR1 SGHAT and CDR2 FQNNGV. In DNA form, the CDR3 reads TGTGCCAGCAGCTCGAGACAGGGGGCGACCGGGGAGCTGTTTTTT. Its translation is CASSSRQGATGELFF.

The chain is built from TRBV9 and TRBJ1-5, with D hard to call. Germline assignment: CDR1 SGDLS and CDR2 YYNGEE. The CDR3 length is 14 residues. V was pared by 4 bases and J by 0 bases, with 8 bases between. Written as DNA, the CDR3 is TGTGCCAGCAGCCCACGACTTAGCAATCAGCCCCAGCATTTT. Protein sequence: CASSPRLSNQPQHF.

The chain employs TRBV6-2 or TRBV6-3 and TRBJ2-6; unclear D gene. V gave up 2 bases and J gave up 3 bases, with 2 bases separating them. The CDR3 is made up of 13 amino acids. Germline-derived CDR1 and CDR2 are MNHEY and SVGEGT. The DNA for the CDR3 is TGTGCCAGCAGTTACGGTGGGGCCAACGTCCTGACTTTC. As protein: CASSYGGANVLTF.

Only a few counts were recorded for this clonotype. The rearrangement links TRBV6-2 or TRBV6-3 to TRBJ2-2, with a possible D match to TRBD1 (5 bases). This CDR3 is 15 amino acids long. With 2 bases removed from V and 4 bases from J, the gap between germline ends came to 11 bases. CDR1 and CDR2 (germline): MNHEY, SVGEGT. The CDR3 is CASSYPMTATGELFF. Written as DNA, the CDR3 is TGTGCCAGCAGTTACCCTATGACAGCCACCGGGGAGCTGTTTTTT.